A single sample gave rise to the 27 T cell receptor beta chains below, sequenced in a study of cytomegalovirus exposure and HLA in healthy donors. Clones were sequenced by immunoSEQ multiplex PCR, and TCRdb holds only the in-frame ones, with some missing. The sample lists some 100,000 clones, around nine tenths occurring once. The source material was PBMCs. The source of these receptors is a woman in her late teens or twenties in good health and CMV-seronegative.

V is TRBV27 and J is TRBJ2-7, with no clear D. The CDR3 spans 14 residues. Trimming removed 4 bases at V and 9 bases at J, with 19 bases between. Germline CDR1 is MNHEY and CDR2 is SMNVEV (reference sequence). The CDR3 loop is CASSSPGSYSGQYF. CDR3 nucleotides: TGTGCCAGCAGTTCACCAGGTTCCTATTCCGGGCAGTACTTC.

The rearrangement joins TRBV5-4 to TRBJ2-2; TRBD2 matches at 12 bases. This CDR3 comprises 16 residues. V was pared by 0 bases and J by 4 bases, with 1 base of the junction left unmatched. The germline gives CDR1 SGHNT, CDR2 YYREEE (reference sequence). The CDR3 DNA reads TGTGCCAGCAGCTTGGCTAGCGGGGGGGCCACCGGGGAGCTGTTTTTT. Protein sequence: CASSLASGGATGELFF.

This chain joins TRBV7-2 and TRBJ2-3, with 10 nucleotides matching TRBD2. The trim removed 2 bases at V and 4 bases at J, leaving 9 bases unmatched. Germline assignment: CDR1 SGHTA and CDR2 FQGNSA. The CDR3 has 17 residues. CDR3 sequence (DNA): TGTGCCAGCAGCTTAACCCCACTAGCGGGATCCGCAGATACGCAGTATTTT. Translated, it gives CASSLTPLAGSADTQYF.

The DNA for the CDR3 is TGTGCCAGCAGCTCCGCGGGTAGCGCGGTTCGGGAGCAGTTCTTC. This sequence encodes CASSSAGSAVREQFF. The chain has TRBV7-3 and TRBJ2-1; the D gene is possibly TRBD2 (5 bases). Germline values: CDR1 SGHTA, CDR2 FQGTGA. The CDR3 is 15 residues long. The V and J ends lost 4 bases and 10 bases respectively, with 20 bases between them.

The J gene is TRBJ1-1, the V gene TRBV4-2; tentatively, D is TRBD1 (6 bases). The V gene lost 0 bases and the J gene lost 4 bases, with 12 bases spanning the gap. This CDR3 is 15 amino acids long. Germline V lookup: CDR1 LGHNA, CDR2 YNFKEQ. The CDR3 is CASSQDPGGGTEAFF. CDR3 sequence (DNA): TGTGCCAGCAGCCAAGATCCGGGGGGCGGCACTGAAGCTTTCTTT.

The rearrangement links TRBV2 to TRBJ2-7; 13 nucleotides match TRBD2. The CDR3 has 14 residues. The V gene end was trimmed by 8 bases and the J gene end by 4 bases; junction bases not matched to a gene: 5. CDR1 and CDR2 from the germline V gene are SNHLY and FYNNEI. CDR3 sequence: CASSGTSGKYEQYF. CDR3 in DNA: TGTGCCAGCTCTGGGACTAGCGGGAAATACGAGCAGTACTTC.

The rearrangement uses TRBV5-1 and TRBJ2-1, with 7 bases aligning to TRBD1. This CDR3 has 14 amino acids. Trimming took 4 bases from V and 5 from J; bases not matched to a gene: 6. Germline CDR1 reads SGHRS; CDR2 reads YFSETQ. CDR3 sequence (DNA): TGCGCCAGCAGCAGAACGGGACAGAACAATGAGCAGTTCTTC. Translated: CASSRTGQNNEQFF. Complete variable domain (other parts from reference TRBV5-1 and TRBJ2-1): KAGVTQTPRYLIKTRGQQVTLSCSPISGHRSVSWYQQTPGQGLQFLFEYFSETQRNKGNFPGRFSGRQFSNSRSEMNVSTLELGDSALYLCASSRTGQNNEQFFGPGTRLTVL.

This chain uses TRBV15 with TRBJ2-7; D is possibly TRBD2 (6 bases). CDR3 size: 20 residues. Germline loops: CDR1 LNHNV, CDR2 YYDKDF (reference sequence). V lost 2 bases, J lost 4 bases, and 30 bases lay in between. This chain's CDR3 is CATSRKRWASALLWGYEQYF. Here the CDR3 DNA reads TGTGCCACCAGCAGAAAGCGGTGGGCTAGCGCGCTTCTATGGGGATACGAGCAGTACTTC.

The chain employs TRBV27 and TRBJ1-1; possibly TRBD1 for D (5 bases). The CDR3 spans 14 residues. Per germline, CDR1 MNHEY and CDR2 SMNVEV (reference sequence). V gave up 2 bases and J gave up 7 bases, with 14 bases separating them. The CDR3, as DNA: TGTGCCAGCAGTTTACCAGGGTCCCCTCGTGAAGCTTTCTTT. Translation: CASSLPGSPREAFF.

The chain couples TRBV28 to TRBJ2-7, with a possible D match to TRBD2 (7 bases). The germline V gene encodes CDR1 MDHEN and CDR2 SYDVKM. V was pared by 7 bases and J by 6 bases, with 16 bases between. This CDR3 spans 13 amino acids. As DNA, the CDR3 is TGTGCCAGCACCCCCCCGGGGGGCAGCGAGCAGTACTTC. Protein product: CASTPPGGSEQYF.

This chain links TRBV2 with TRBJ1-1; unclear D gene. This CDR3 contains 14 residues. Trimming cost V 7 bases and J 2 bases, with 14 bases left between them. CDR1 is SNHLY, CDR2 FYNNEI, per germline. The CDR3 DNA reads as TGTGCCAGCAAGACCAAGACTATTAACACTGAAGCTTTCTTT. It codes for CASKTKTINTEAFF.

This chain links TRBV28 with TRBJ2-3, with 11 bases fitting TRBD1. Trimming at V came to 5 bases and at J to 11 bases, leaving 3 bases not matched to a gene. The CDR3 covers 12 residues. Germline CDR1 MDHEN, CDR2 SYDVKM. CDR3 protein: CASSRTGGQQYF. CDR3 in DNA: TGTGCCAGCAGTAGGACAGGGGGCCAGCAGTATTTT.

CDR3 sequence reads: CASSSYQTVLNGYTF. The CDR3 DNA reads as TGTGCCAGCAGTTCGTACCAGACAGTCCTCAATGGCTACACCTTC. The chain recombines TRBV27 with TRBJ1-2; TRBD1 is a possible D gene (5 bases). The CDR3 is 15 amino acids. CDR1 is MNHEY and CDR2 is SMNVEV in the germline V gene (reference sequence). Trimming removed 4 bases from V and 6 bases from J, with 18 bases in between.

The chain has TRBV5-4 and TRBJ2-7, with 9 bases matching TRBD1. With 0 bases clipped from V and 5 bases from J, the junction kept 0 bases outside the gene matches. Germline loops: CDR1 SGHNT, CDR2 YYREEE (reference sequence). The CDR3 runs to 13 residues. The CDR3 DNA reads TGTGCCAGCAGCTTGGGGGACAGGGACGAGCAGTACTTC. Translation gives CASSLGDRDEQYF.

This sequence joins TRBV13 and TRBJ1-1, with a weak D call TRBD1 (5 bases). The CDR3 totals 15 residues. Trimming stripped 1 base from V and 0 bases from J, with 9 bases between. Looked up from germline, CDR1 is PRHDT and CDR2 is FYEKMQ (reference sequence). The CDR3 nucleotides read TGTGCCAGCAGCTTAGATGGGGCTATGAACACTGAAGCTTTCTTT. It encodes CASSLDGAMNTEAFF.

This clone is a singleton in its sample. The rearrangement joins TRBV23-1 to TRBJ1-2, with D uncertain. TRBV23-1 is an ORF; its function is uncertain. Trimming cost V 2 bases and J 1 base, with 26 bases left between them. CDR3 length: 20 residues. The CDR3 sequence: CASSQTDTHMAGSRNYGYTF. The CDR3 DNA follows: TGCGCCAGCAGTCAAACAGACACCCATATGGCGGGGAGCCGTAACTATGGCTACACCTTC.

J is TRBJ2-6 and V is TRBV4-1; D not certain. The CDR3 length is 15 residues. CDR1 MGHRA and CDR2 YSYEKL come from the germline V gene. Deletions cut 2 bases from V and 0 bases from J, with 5 bases between. Written as DNA, the CDR3 is TGCGCCAGCAGCCAAACCTACTCTGGGGCCAACGTCCTGACTTTC. Amino acid sequence: CASSQTYSGANVLTF.

This clone has only a few counts. The chain combines TRBV5-1 with TRBJ2-7; TRBD2 aligns across 9 bases. Germline-derived CDR1 and CDR2 are SGHRS and YFSETQ. The ends lost 7 bases at V and 1 base at J; junction bases unmatched: 6. The CDR3 has 14 residues. The DNA of the CDR3 is TGCGCCAGCTCCCGGACTAGCGCTTCCTACGAGCAGTACTTC. Its protein product is CASSRTSASYEQYF.

The V gene is TRBV7-2, the J gene TRBJ1-1, with 9 bases identical to TRBD1. The V gene end was trimmed by 4 bases and the J gene end by 1 base; junction bases not matched to a gene: 4. The CDR3 runs to 15 residues. Germline V gives CDR1 SGHTA, CDR2 FQGNSA. CDR3 in amino acids: CASSSRTGENTEAFF. CDR3 DNA sequence: TGTGCCAGCAGCTCCAGGACAGGGGAGAACACTGAAGCTTTCTTT.

The gene calls are TRBV6-5 and TRBJ1-2; 12 bases fit TRBD1. Looked up from germline, CDR1 is MNHEY and CDR2 is SVGAGI. The trim removed 5 bases at V and 8 bases at J, leaving 9 bases unmatched. The CDR3 is made up of 15 amino acids. The CDR3 reads CASSPKGTGGVGYTF. The CDR3 DNA follows: TGTGCCAGCAGTCCTAAGGGGACAGGGGGCGTCGGCTACACCTTC.

The V call is TRBV6-5, the J call TRBJ2-7, with D tentatively TRBD2 (6 bases). With 0 bases removed from V and 7 bases from J, the gap between germline ends came to 13 bases. The CDR3 covers 14 residues. CDR1 and CDR2 from the germline V gene are MNHEY and SVGAGI. CDR3 amino acids: CASSYSEGPGEQYF. CDR3 coding DNA: TGTGCCAGCAGTTACTCGGAGGGACCGGGGGAGCAGTACTTC.

This chain uses TRBV2 with TRBJ2-1; 13 positions match TRBD2. J lost 7 bases, V lost 6 bases, and 3 bases had no gene match. Germline V gives CDR1 SNHLY, CDR2 FYNNEI. The CDR3 is made up of 14 amino acids. The CDR3 loop reads CASRGLAGINEQFF. The CDR3 nucleotides read TGTGCCAGCAGGGGACTAGCGGGAATAAATGAGCAGTTCTTC.

The chain carries TRBV28 and TRBJ2-3; D remains ambiguous. V was pared by 5 bases and J by 2 bases, with 5 bases between. CDR3 length: 12 amino acids. Looked up from germline, CDR1 is MDHEN and CDR2 is SYDVKM. The CDR3 loop is CASSLVTDTQYF. The CDR3 nucleotides are TGTGCCAGCAGTCTCGTCACAGATACGCAGTATTTT.

The chain is built from TRBV28 and TRBJ2-7; D may be TRBD1 (6 bases). Germline CDR1 MDHEN, CDR2 SYDVKM. The CDR3 runs to 15 residues. Trimming removed 3 bases from V and 2 bases from J, with 14 bases in between. The CDR3 DNA reads as TGTGCCAGCAGTTTGGGACAATATTACGCCTACGAGCAGTACTTC. This encodes CASSLGQYYAYEQYF.

This clone occurred a few times. V gene TRBV6-4 combines with J gene TRBJ2-2; D remains unclear. V was cut by 0 bases and J by 8 bases, with 7 bases left in between. The CDR3 has 13 residues. From germline, CDR1 is MRHNA and CDR2 SNTAGT. CDR3 region: CASSDSQAGELFF. The CDR3 DNA reads TGTGCCAGCAGTGACTCTCAGGCTGGGGAGCTGTTTTTT.

The genes are TRBV29-1 and TRBJ2-2; TRBD2 matches 8 bases. This CDR3 has 15 amino acids. Germline trimming cut 3 bases from V and 5 bases from J; bases unmatched to any gene: 8. Germline assignment: CDR1 SQVTM and CDR2 ANQGSEA. The CDR3 sequence is CSVEKAGRGTGELFF. In nucleotides, the CDR3 is TGCAGCGTTGAGAAGGCCGGGAGGGGGACCGGGGAGCTGTTTTTT.

This chain links TRBV5-4 with TRBJ2-2, with TRBD2 matching 12 bases. Looked up from germline, CDR1 is SGHNT and CDR2 is YYREEE (reference sequence). This CDR3 has 17 residues. V trimming: 2 bases; J trimming: 8 bases; junction bases outside the gene matches: 10. The CDR3 is CASSLGLAGSLGGELFF. CDR3 coding DNA: TGTGCCAGCAGCTTAGGACTAGCGGGAAGTTTAGGTGGGGAGCTGTTTTTT.